This TCR beta chain comes out of a study of PD-1 blockade in classical Hodgkin lymphoma. Time point specified: cycle 4 day 1 (C4D1), after less than seven weeks of nivolumab. In every patient, relapse followed autologous stem cell transplantation, while exposure to brentuximab vedotin differed. V lost 6 bases and J lost 2; bases outside the gene matches: 2. The CDR3 spans 15 residues. The germline CDR1 and CDR2 sequences are ENHRY and SYGVKD. Profiling relied on immunoSEQ multiplex PCR, and the TCRdb table lists in-frame clones only, not all of them. The profile shows over 9,500 clones, about 82% of them singletons.

The rearrangement links TRBV10-3 to TRBJ2-3; 13 nucleotides match TRBD2. The clonotype originates from a human donor with classical Hodgkin lymphoma. This material consisted of peripheral blood mononuclear cells (PBMCs), taken before the fourth cycle of nivolumab. CDR3 sequence reads: CAISGLAGDTDTQYF. DNA of the CDR3: TGTGCCATCAGCGGACTAGCGGGGGACACAGATACGCAGTATTTT.